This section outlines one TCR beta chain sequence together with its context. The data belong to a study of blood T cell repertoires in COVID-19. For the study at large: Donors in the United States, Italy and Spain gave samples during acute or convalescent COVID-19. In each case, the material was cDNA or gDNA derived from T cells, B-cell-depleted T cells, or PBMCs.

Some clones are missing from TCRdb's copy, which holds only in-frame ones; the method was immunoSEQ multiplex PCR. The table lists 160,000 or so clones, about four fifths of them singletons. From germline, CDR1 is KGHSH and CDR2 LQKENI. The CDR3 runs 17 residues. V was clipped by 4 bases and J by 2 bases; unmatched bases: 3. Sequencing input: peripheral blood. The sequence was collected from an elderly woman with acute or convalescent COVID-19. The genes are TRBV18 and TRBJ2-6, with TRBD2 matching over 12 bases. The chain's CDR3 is CASSLRTSGAGANVLTF. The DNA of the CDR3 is TGTGCCAGCTCACTGCGGACTAGCGGGGCTGGGGCCAACGTCCTGACTTTC.